This T cell receptor (beta chain) was sequenced during a study of blood T cell repertoires in COVID-19. CDR1 GTSNPN and CDR2 SVGIG come from the germline V gene (reference sequence). V was cut by 7 bases and J by 1 base, with 7 bases left in between. CDR3 length: 12 residues. Assay used: immunoSEQ multiplex PCR; TCRdb lists only in-frame clones, some missing. The sample comprises 130,000 or so clones, around nine tenths of which are singletons, and roughly a sixth rests with the top ten. This TCR was sampled from a man aged 45-60 years with active or convalescent COVID-19. This chain links TRBV30 with TRBJ2-2; TRBD1 is a possible D gene (5 bases). The specimen sequenced was peripheral blood. The CDR3 region is CAYGQNTGELFF. As DNA, the CDR3 is TGTGCCTATGGACAGAACACCGGGGAGCTGTTTTTT.